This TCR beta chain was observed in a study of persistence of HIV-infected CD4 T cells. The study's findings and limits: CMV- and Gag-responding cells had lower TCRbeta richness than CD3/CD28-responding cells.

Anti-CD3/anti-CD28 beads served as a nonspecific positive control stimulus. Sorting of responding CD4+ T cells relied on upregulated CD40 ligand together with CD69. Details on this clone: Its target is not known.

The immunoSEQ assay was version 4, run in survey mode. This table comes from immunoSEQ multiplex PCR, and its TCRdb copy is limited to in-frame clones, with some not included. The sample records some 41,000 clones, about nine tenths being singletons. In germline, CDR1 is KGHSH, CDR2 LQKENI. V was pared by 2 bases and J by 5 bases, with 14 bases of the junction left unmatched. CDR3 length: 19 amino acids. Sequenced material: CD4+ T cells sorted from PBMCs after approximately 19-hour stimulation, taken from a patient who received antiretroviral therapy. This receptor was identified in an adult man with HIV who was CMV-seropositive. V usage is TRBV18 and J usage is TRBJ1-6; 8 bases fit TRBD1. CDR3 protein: CASSPIGSGGSDNNSPLHF. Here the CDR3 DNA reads TGTGCCAGCTCACCAATTGGATCAGGGGGCTCGGATAATAATTCACCCCTCCACTTT.